The 29 T cell receptor beta chains in this list originate from one sample, sequenced in a study of cytomegalovirus exposure and HLA in healthy donors. Amplification used 60 Vbeta primers and 13 Jbeta primers. Method: immunoSEQ multiplex PCR; TCRdb's copy keeps in-frame clones and lacks some. Of 55,000 to 70,000 clones listed, more than 70% were seen once; the top ten hold roughly 5.2%. The specimen sequenced was PBMCs. These receptors were taken from a woman between 25 and 40 years old in good health and CMV-seronegative.

A remark on this clone: One end of the junction is discordant with germline, which a read error may explain. The chain recombines TRBV7-9 with TRBJ2-7; 8 nucleotides agree with TRBD2. The germline CDR1 and CDR2 sequences are SEHNR and FQNEAQ (reference sequence). The CDR3 is made up of 16 amino acids. The CDR3 sequence: CSSSLGSPGGGYEQYF. Written as DNA, the CDR3 is TGTTCCAGCAGCTTAGGAAGCCCGGGAGGGGGCTACGAGCAGTACTTC.

A few counts support this clone. CDR3 region: CASSRATGLETQYF. CDR3 coding DNA: TGTGCCAGCAGCCGAGCTACAGGTCTCGAGACCCAGTACTTC. This chain joins TRBV7-9 and TRBJ2-5; the D gene is possibly TRBD1 (5 bases). The CDR3 consists of 14 residues. V lost 5 bases and J 5 bases, leaving 15 bases between the germline ends. Germline values: CDR1 SEHNR, CDR2 FQNEAQ (reference sequence).

The rearrangement links TRBV5-1 to TRBJ2-7, with 8 bases that match TRBD2. The CDR3 length is 14 residues. Trimming cost V 6 bases and J 6 bases; bases outside gene matches: 11. Looked up from germline, CDR1 is SGHRS and CDR2 is YFSETQ. In DNA, the CDR3 is TGCGCCAGCAACCCGGGACTAGTCGTGTCCGAGCAGTACTTC. It yields the protein CASNPGLVVSEQYF.

This rearrangement joins TRBV5-5 to TRBJ1-1, with D perhaps matching TRBD1 (6 bases). V shed 3 bases and J shed 5 bases, with 20 bases lying between them. The germline V gene has CDR1 SGHKS and CDR2 YYEKEE (reference sequence). The CDR3 is made up of 16 amino acids. The CDR3 DNA reads as TGTGCCAGCAGCTCCCAACCGGGACACCGAAGGACTGAAGCTTTCTTT. It translates to CASSSQPGHRRTEAFF.

Of note for this clone: At one end, the junction sequence differs from germline, possibly due to a read error. V is TRBV7-9 and J is TRBJ2-7, with D maybe TRBD1 (5 bases). CDR3 length: 11 residues. Germline CDR1 and CDR2: SEHNR and FQNEAQ (reference sequence). The CDR3 spells CGSTHGAEQYF. Here the CDR3 DNA reads TGTGGCAGCACTCATGGGGCCGAGCAGTACTTC.

Here the CDR3 DNA reads TGTGCCAGCAGCTTAGCCGAGGATTTTGTAGCTTTCTTT. This codes for CASSLAEDFVAFF. The genes are TRBV7-9 and TRBJ1-1, with D unresolved. This CDR3 is built from 13 residues. Germline CDR1 reads SEHNR; CDR2 reads FQNEAQ (reference sequence). V was shortened by 0 bases and J by 10 bases, with 12 bases between the two germline ends.

This clone appeared once. The V gene is TRBV10-3, the J gene TRBJ2-2, with TRBD1 matching over 8 bases. The germline CDR1 and CDR2 sequences are ENHRY and SYGVKD. The V gene end was trimmed by 1 base and the J gene end by 3 bases; junction bases not matched to a gene: 4. This CDR3 comprises 16 residues. This chain's CDR3 is CAISEWAGQDTGELFF. As DNA, the CDR3 is TGTGCCATCAGTGAGTGGGCGGGACAGGACACCGGGGAGCTGTTTTTT.

There are a few counts of this clone. The CDR3 coding sequence is TGTGCCAGTAGTTCGGCAGGGCGGACGAATGAAAAACTGTTTTTT. Amino acids: CASSSAGRTNEKLFF. V usage is TRBV19 and J usage is TRBJ1-4, with D maybe TRBD1 (5 bases). V was clipped by 5 bases and J by 5 bases, with 15 bases between them. The germline gives CDR1 LNHDA, CDR2 SQIVND (reference sequence). The CDR3 extends over 15 amino acids.

The chain carries TRBV7-9 and TRBJ2-5, with TRBD1 matching 12 bases. CDR1 is SEHNR and CDR2 is FQNEAQ in the germline V gene (reference sequence). The ends lost 5 bases at V and 1 base at J; junction bases unmatched: 8. The CDR3 length is 17 residues. CDR3 loop: CASSRIWDRGPQETQYF. The CDR3 DNA reads as TGTGCCAGCAGCAGGATCTGGGACAGGGGGCCCCAAGAGACCCAGTACTTC.

The chain combines TRBV2 with TRBJ2-3; the match to TRBD2 covers 9 bases. The J segment lost 0 bases and the V segment lost 7 bases, leaving 5 bases of the junction unmatched. CDR1 is SNHLY, CDR2 FYNNEI, per germline. The CDR3 loop spans 15 amino acids. CDR3 loop: CASTSTSGSTDTQYF. The CDR3 nucleotides read TGTGCCAGCACGAGTACTAGCGGGAGCACAGATACGCAGTATTTT.

This clone was seen a handful of times. The chain has TRBV29-1 and TRBJ2-1; 9 bases line up with TRBD1. The germline V gene has CDR1 SQVTM and CDR2 ANQGSEA. Trimming cost V 6 bases and J 1 base; bases outside gene matches: 7. CDR3 length: 15 amino acids. This chain's CDR3 is CSVPQGALSYNEQFF. CDR3 DNA sequence: TGCAGCGTACCACAGGGGGCCCTATCCTACAATGAGCAGTTCTTC.

This clone was seen a few times. The chain has TRBV30 and TRBJ2-1; no clear D gene. CDR3 length: 12 amino acids. Trimming took 2 bases from V and 5 from J, leaving 7 bases between them. The V gene's germline CDR1 is GTSNPN and CDR2 SVGIG (reference sequence). The CDR3 loop reads CAWSLNHNEQFF. For the CDR3, the DNA is TGTGCCTGGAGTTTAAATCACAATGAGCAGTTCTTC.

The V gene is TRBV30, the J gene TRBJ1-4; D might be TRBD1 (5 bases). Between the trimmed V and J ends, which lost 6 bases and 7 bases, there was a span of 18 bases. Germline V gene lookup returns CDR1 GTSNPN and CDR2 SVGIG (reference sequence). CDR3 length equals 14 residues. CDR3 bases: TGTGCCTGTTCCCGGGCCACCGGGGGTGAAAAACTGTTTTTT. It yields the protein CACSRATGGEKLFF.

V usage is TRBV21-1 and J usage is TRBJ2-2; the table's D call TRBD1 went unverified against the DNA. TRBV21-1 is noted as a pseudogene. The CDR3 loop spans 15 amino acids. The chain's CDR3 is CASGVDSQNTGELFF. CDR3 sequence (DNA): TGTGCCAGCGGGGTAGACAGCCAGAACACCGGGGAGCTGTTTTTT.

This chain links TRBV11-2 with TRBJ2-1; 12 positions match TRBD2. Germline V gives CDR1 SGHAT, CDR2 FQNNGV. J gave up 2 bases and V 5 bases, and 7 bases lay outside the gene matches. The CDR3 sequence is 17 residues long. The DNA for the CDR3 is TGTGCCAGCAGCCCATACCTAGCGGGAGGGCCCTACAATGAGCAGTTCTTC. Translated: CASSPYLAGGPYNEQFF.

This clone has a single count. The gene calls are TRBV5-6 and TRBJ2-3; D is possibly TRBD2 (5 bases). Germline CDR1 and CDR2: SGHDT and YYEEEE. The ends were cut back, 0 bases at V and 3 bases at J, with 11 bases in the middle. The length of the CDR3 is 15 residues. This CDR3 reads CASSLVSWETDTQYF. CDR3 DNA sequence: TGTGCCAGCAGCTTGGTTTCCTGGGAGACAGATACGCAGTATTTT.

The V gene is TRBV7-2, the J gene TRBJ2-5; possible D gene TRBD2, 6 bases. CDR3 length: 15 amino acids. With 4 bases removed from V and 0 bases from J, the gap between germline ends came to 12 bases. Germline values: CDR1 SGHTA, CDR2 FQGNSA. CDR3 sequence reads: CASSYSGYYQETQYF. CDR3 DNA: TGTGCCAGCAGCTATAGCGGCTACTACCAAGAGACCCAGTACTTC.

The CDR3: CASSWRDRGESEAFF. CDR3 bases: TGTGCCAGCAGTTGGCGGGACAGGGGGGAATCTGAAGCTTTCTTT. The chain combines TRBV27 with TRBJ1-1; 11 bases fit TRBD1. The CDR3 loop spans 15 amino acids. Unmatched junction bases numbered 7, after V lost 4 bases and J lost 6 bases. CDR1 is MNHEY, CDR2 SMNVEV, per germline (reference sequence).

V usage is TRBV19 and J usage is TRBJ2-1; 7 nucleotides match TRBD2. V gave up 3 bases and J gave up 3 bases; unmatched junction bases: 8. The CDR3 has 16 amino acids. Looked up from germline, CDR1 is LNHDA and CDR2 is SQIVND (reference sequence). CDR3 loop: CASSISGKGVYNEQFF. As DNA, the CDR3 is TGTGCCAGTAGTATCAGCGGGAAAGGGGTCTACAATGAGCAGTTCTTC.

This clone was detected once. The V call is TRBV28, the J call TRBJ1-2; 10 nucleotides agree with TRBD1. Germline V gives CDR1 MDHEN, CDR2 SYDVKM. The CDR3 runs to 11 residues. With 6 bases clipped from V and 14 bases from J, the junction kept 6 bases outside the gene matches. The CDR3 loop is CASSPGTGDTF. The CDR3 DNA follows: TGTGCCAGCAGCCCAGGGACAGGGGATACCTTC.

Only one count was recorded for this clone. The chain uses TRBV7-8 and TRBJ1-3; D ambiguous. V was shortened by 5 bases and J by 4 bases, with 12 bases between the two germline ends. In germline, CDR1 is SGHVS, CDR2 FQNEAQ. The length of the CDR3 is 14 residues. For the CDR3, the DNA is TGTGCCAGCAGCACTAGGGCGGACGGAAACACCATATATTTT. This encodes CASSTRADGNTIYF.

This chain connects TRBV15 to TRBJ1-1, with 9 bases matching TRBD1. The ends lost 1 base at V and 10 bases at J; junction bases unmatched: 7. From germline, CDR1 is LNHNV and CDR2 YYDKDF (reference sequence). The CDR3 is made up of 14 amino acids. In nucleotides, the CDR3 is TGTGCCACCAGCAGAGCAACAGGGGGCTTCGGAGCTTTCTTT. Translation: CATSRATGGFGAFF.

CDR3 nucleotide sequence: TGTGCCAGCAGCCCGGGACAGGGATCCATGACGAACGAGCAGTACTTC. This sequence encodes CASSPGQGSMTNEQYF. V and J are TRBV6-6 and TRBJ2-7, with 9 bases that match TRBD1. This CDR3 is 16 amino acids long. CDR1 MNHNY and CDR2 SVGAGI come from the germline V gene (reference sequence). V trimming: 6 bases; J trimming: 5 bases; junction bases outside the gene matches: 14.

This rearrangement joins TRBV7-9 to TRBJ2-2, with D uncertain. V dropped 3 bases and J dropped 1 base, with 9 bases sitting between them. This CDR3 region has 15 residues. The V gene's germline CDR1 is SEHNR and CDR2 FQNEAQ (reference sequence). The DNA for the CDR3 is TGTGCCAGCAGCTTTCGAGAAATGAACACCGGGGAGCTGTTTTTT. This translates into CASSFREMNTGELFF. The whole variable domain, remainder taken from reference TRBV7-9 and TRBJ2-2, is DTGVSQNPRHKITKRGQNVTFRCDPISEHNRLYWYRQTLGQGPEFLTYFQNEAQLEKSRLLSDRFSAERPKGSFSTLEIQRTEQGDSAMYLCASSFREMNTGELFFGEGSRLTVL.

With regard to this clone: Other nucleotide sequences from this sample produce the same CDR3. The chain recombines TRBV29-1 with TRBJ2-7, with D perhaps matching TRBD2 (5 bases). The CDR3 consists of 15 residues. The ends were cut back, 4 bases at V and 2 bases at J, with 18 bases in the middle. Germline values: CDR1 SQVTM, CDR2 ANQGSEA. The CDR3 here is CSVVFEEETAYEQYF. DNA for the CDR3: TGCAGCGTTGTTTTCGAGGAGGAGACGGCCTACGAGCAGTACTTC.

CDR3 protein: CASSERQGREQYV. For the CDR3, the DNA is TGTGCCAGCAGTGAACGACAGGGACGCGAGCAGTACGTC. V is TRBV6-1 and J is TRBJ2-7; 7 bases fit TRBD1. Germline CDR1 and CDR2: MNHNS and SASEGT. The CDR3 length is 13 residues. Trimming removed 2 bases from V and 6 bases from J; junction bases left unmatched: 4.

The gene calls are TRBV7-2 and TRBJ1-2, with 7 bases fitting TRBD1. Germline V gene sequence: CDR1 SGHTA, CDR2 FQGNSA. This CDR3 has 13 amino acids. V trimming: 4 bases; J trimming: 11 bases; junction bases outside the gene matches: 10. CDR3 loop: CASSSDRVSPYTF. In nucleotides, the CDR3 is TGTGCCAGCAGCTCCGACAGGGTAAGTCCATACACCTTC. Full variable domain (missing parts from reference TRBV7-2 and TRBJ1-2): GAGVSQSPSNKVTEKGKDVELRCDPISGHTALYWYRQSLGQGLEFLIYFQGNSAPDKSGLPSDRFSAERTGGSVSTLTIQRTQQEDSAVYLCASSSDRVSPYTFGSGTRLTVV.

V is TRBV9 and J is TRBJ1-2; TRBD1 might be the D (6 bases). V was trimmed by 0 bases and J by 6 bases, leaving 9 bases between them. Germline V gene sequence: CDR1 SGDLS, CDR2 YYNGEE. This CDR3 has 13 amino acids. CDR3 DNA sequence: TGTGCCAGCAGCGTAGCCCCAGGGGATGGCTACACCTTC. Translation: CASSVAPGDGYTF.

The chain recombines TRBV6-5 with TRBJ2-3; 8 positions agree with TRBD2. This CDR3 has 15 amino acids. V lost 6 bases to trimming and J lost 5 bases; unmatched junction nucleotides: 10. Germline V gene sequence: CDR1 MNHEY, CDR2 SVGAGI. The CDR3 spells CASSRGAAGVDTQYF. CDR3 DNA: TGTGCCAGCAGCCGGGGGGCAGCGGGAGTAGATACGCAGTATTTT.